The clone carrying this TCR beta chain was seen at least ten times. Its antigen is not identified. These data are taken from a study of T cells after yellow fever vaccination. Overall study results and limits: The booster response re-showed most primary clones: more than 95% CD4, approximately 90% CD8. Few clonotypes appeared in both CD4 and CD8 compartments.

TCRdb reprocessed the 5' RACE reads with MiXCR, giving one entry per CDR3 protein. Of over 150,000 distinct CDR3 sequences listed, approximately 6.2% were seen once; the top ten hold nearly 3%. The CDR3 has 12 residues. Trimming took 8 bases from V and 8 from J; bases not matched to a gene: 8. Germline assignment: CDR1 MNHEY and CDR2 SVGEGT. This sequence was found in a man aged 18 to 35 who received the YFV17D yellow fever vaccine. Sequenced here: CD4+ T cells sorted from PBMCs, sampled on the day of the first yellow fever vaccination. This chain connects TRBV6-2 or TRBV6-3 to TRBJ2-7, with TRBD1 identical over 8 bases. CDR3 coding DNA: TGTGCCAGCGGGTCGACAGGGGTTAAGCAGTACGTC. It specifies CASGSTGVKQYV.